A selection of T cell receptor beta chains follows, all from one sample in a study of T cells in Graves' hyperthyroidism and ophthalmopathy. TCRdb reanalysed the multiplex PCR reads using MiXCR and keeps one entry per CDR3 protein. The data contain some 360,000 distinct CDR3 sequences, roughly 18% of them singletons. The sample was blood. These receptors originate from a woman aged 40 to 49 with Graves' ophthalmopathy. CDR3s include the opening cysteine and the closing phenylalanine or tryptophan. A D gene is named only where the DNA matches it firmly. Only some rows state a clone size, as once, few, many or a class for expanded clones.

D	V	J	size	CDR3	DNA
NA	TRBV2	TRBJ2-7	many	CASSDLSSYEQYF	TGTGCCAGCAGTGATCTGAGCTCCTACGAGCAGTACTTC
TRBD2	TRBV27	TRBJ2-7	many	CASSLLAGGVYEQYF	TGTGCCAGCAGTTTATTAGCGGGAGGGGTATACGAGCAGTACTTC
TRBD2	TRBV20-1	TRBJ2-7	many	CSSTSHSGSSYEQYF	TGCAGCTCGACCAGCCACAGCGGGAGCTCCTACGAGCAGTACTTC
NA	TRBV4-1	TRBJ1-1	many	CASSQVMAYVYTEAFF	TGCGCCAGCAGCCAAGTTATGGCGTACGTGTACACTGAAGCTTTCTTT
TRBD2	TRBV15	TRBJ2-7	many	CATSSASSGRGYEQYF	TGTGCCACCAGCAGTGCTTCTAGCGGGAGAGGGTACGAGCAGTACTTC
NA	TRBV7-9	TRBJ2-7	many	CASSLGPGQNEQYF	TGTGCCAGCAGCTTAGGCCCAGGGCAGAACGAGCAGTACTTC
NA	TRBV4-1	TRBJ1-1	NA	CASSQELVQLSGWVSKTEAFF	TGCGCCAGCAGCCAAGAATTAGTACAGCTCTCGGGATGGGTCTCGAAGACTGAAGCTTTCTTT
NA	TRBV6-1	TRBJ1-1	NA	CASRAGSFAEAFF	TGTGCCAGCAGGGCAGGCTCTTTCGCTGAAGCTTTCTTT
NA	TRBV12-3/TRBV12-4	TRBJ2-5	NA	CASSLGGNQIRTQYF	TGTGCCAGCAGTTTGGGGGGCAACCAAATTCGTACCCAGTACTTC
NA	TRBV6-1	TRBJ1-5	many	CATSDGGNQPQHF	TGTGCCACCTCCGATGGTGGAAATCAGCCCCAGCATTTT
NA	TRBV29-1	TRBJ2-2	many	CSVDRGANTGELFF	TGCAGCGTTGACAGGGGCGCGAACACCGGGGAGCTGTTTTTT
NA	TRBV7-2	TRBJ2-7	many	CASSSLDRPYEQYF	TGTGCCAGCAGCTCGTTAGACAGACCCTACGAGCAGTACTTC
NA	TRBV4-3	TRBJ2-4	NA	CASSQDILPGGGTKNIQYF	TGCGCCAGCAGCCAAGATATCCTCCCGGGGGGCGGAACCAAAAACATTCAGTACTTC
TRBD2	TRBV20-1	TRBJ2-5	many	CSAPRASGVQETQYF	TGCAGTGCTCCTCGAGCAAGCGGGGTCCAAGAGACCCAGTACTTC
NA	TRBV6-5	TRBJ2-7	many	CASRRDTGYEQYF	TGTGCCAGCAGGCGGGACACAGGATACGAGCAGTACTTC
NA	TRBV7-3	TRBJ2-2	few	CASGTAGPAGELFF	TGTGCCAGCGGTACAGCGGGCCCCGCCGGGGAGCTGTTTTTT
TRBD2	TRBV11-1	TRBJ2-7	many	CASSLFPSGTYEQYF	TGTGCCAGCAGCTTATTCCCTAGCGGCACCTACGAGCAGTACTTC
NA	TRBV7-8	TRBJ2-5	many	CASSLVVDSSIKETQYF	TGTGCCAGCAGCTTAGTAGTCGACAGCTCCATAAAAGAGACCCAGTACTTC
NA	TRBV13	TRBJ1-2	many	CASSFPTRDTPQAPANYGYTF	TGTGCCAGCAGCTTCCCAACTCGGGACACCCCGCAAGCCCCGGCTAACTATGGCTACACCTTC
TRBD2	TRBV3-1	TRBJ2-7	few	CASSQSGTSGAAYEQYF	TGTGCCAGCAGCCAATCCGGGACTAGCGGGGCCGCCTACGAGCAGTACTTC
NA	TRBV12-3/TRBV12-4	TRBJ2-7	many	CASSYRVYEQYF	TGTGCCAGCAGTTATAGGGTCTACGAGCAGTACTTC
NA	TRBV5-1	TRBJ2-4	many	CASSLVGRDIQYF	TGCGCCAGCAGCTTGGTGGGTCGGGACATTCAGTACTTC
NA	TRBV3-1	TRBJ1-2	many	CASSQSRIYDGYTF	TGTGCCAGCAGCCAGAGCCGAATTTATGATGGCTACACCTTC
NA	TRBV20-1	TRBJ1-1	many	CSARRPDTEAFF	TGCAGTGCTAGAAGACCCGACACTGAAGCTTTCTTT
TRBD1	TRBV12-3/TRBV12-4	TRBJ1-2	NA	CASSPTGQFYGYTF	TGTGCCAGCAGTCCGACGGGACAGTTCTATGGCTACACCTTC
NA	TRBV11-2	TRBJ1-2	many	CASRSRSGGANPYGYTF	TGTGCCAGCAGATCTAGATCTGGGGGCGCGAACCCCTATGGCTACACCTTC
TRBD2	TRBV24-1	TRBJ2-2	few	CATSDTSDNPSGELFF	TGTGCCACCAGTGACACTAGCGATAATCCCTCCGGGGAGCTGTTTTTT
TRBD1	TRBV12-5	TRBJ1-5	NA	CASVPWGQGDGQPQHF	TGTGCTAGTGTCCCTTGGGGACAGGGGGACGGTCAGCCCCAGCATTTT
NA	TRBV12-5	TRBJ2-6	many	CASGLRPPFGANVLTF	TGTGCTAGTGGTCTTAGACCGCCGTTTGGGGCCAACGTCCTGACTTTC
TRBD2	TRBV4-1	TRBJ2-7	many	CASSQEANSLAGGGYEQYF	TGCGCCAGCAGCCAAGAGGCCAACTCTCTAGCGGGAGGTGGTTACGAGCAGTACTTC
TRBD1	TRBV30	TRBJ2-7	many	CAWSLRQGVFEEQYF	TGTGCCTGGAGCCTTAGACAGGGGGTCTTCGAGGAGCAGTACTTC
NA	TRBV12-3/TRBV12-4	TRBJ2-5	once	CASSPDNTVAETQYF	TGTGCCAGCAGTCCCGATAACACGGTTGCGGAGACCCAGTACTTC
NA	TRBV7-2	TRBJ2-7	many	CASSLDPLNYEQYF	TGTGCCAGCAGCTTAGATCCCCTGAACTACGAGCAGTACTTC
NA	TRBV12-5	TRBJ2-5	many	CASFGSGTKTQYF	TGTGCTAGTTTCGGGAGCGGGACAAAGACCCAGTACTTC
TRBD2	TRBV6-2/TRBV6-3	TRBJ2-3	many	CASSYGLAGETDTQYF	TGTGCCAGCAGTTACGGACTAGCGGGAGAGACAGATACGCAGTATTTT
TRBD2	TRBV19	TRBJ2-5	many	CASGLVGGETQYF	TGTGCCAGCGGACTAGTGGGGGGAGAGACCCAGTACTTC
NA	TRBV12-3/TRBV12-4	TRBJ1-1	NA	CASRRTTGGTEAFF	TGTGCCAGCAGGCGGACCACCGGGGGCACTGAAGCTTTCTTT
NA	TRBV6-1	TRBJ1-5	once	CASSEVTVARPQHF	TGTGCCAGCAGTGAAGTAACAGTGGCAAGACCCCAGCATTTT
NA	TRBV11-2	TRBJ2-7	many	CASSLFLGEYEQYF	TGTGCCAGCAGCTTATTCCTGGGGGAATACGAGCAGTACTTC
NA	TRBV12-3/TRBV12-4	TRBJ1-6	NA	CASSAYRRGNSPLHF	TGTGCCAGCAGTGCTTACAGGAGAGGAAATTCACCCCTCCACTTT
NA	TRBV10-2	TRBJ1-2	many	CASSEDANYGYTF	TGCGCCAGCAGTGAAGACGCTAACTATGGCTACACCTTC